Given below is one T cell receptor (beta chain) in context. What it binds is not known. The data belong to a study of T cell responses to AZD1222 COVID-19 vaccine. Using immunoSEQ multiplex PCR, the repertoire was profiled, and TCRdb retains in-frame clones only, with some absent. Of around 120,000 clones listed, nearly 90% are singletons. Study-level results: Donors, mostly white British, included more females; clonal diversity was possibly underestimated. Spike as a whole was targeted by vaccine-associated CD4 TCRs, dominant at 160-218 and 743-854. Reports indicate that nearly half of spike-specific TCRs are directed at unmutated variant regions.

The sequence was obtained from an adult in good health. The sample in question was peripheral blood, obtained on day 0 of AZD1222 vaccination.

CDR3 nucleotides: TGTGCCAGCTCACCCTGGTCCCAAGAGACCCAGTACTTC. Its translation: CASSPWSQETQYF. This chain links TRBV18 with TRBJ2-5, with no clear D. This CDR3 spans 13 amino acids. Germline V lookup: CDR1 KGHSH, CDR2 LQKENI. V was pared by 3 bases and J by 1 base, with 6 bases between.